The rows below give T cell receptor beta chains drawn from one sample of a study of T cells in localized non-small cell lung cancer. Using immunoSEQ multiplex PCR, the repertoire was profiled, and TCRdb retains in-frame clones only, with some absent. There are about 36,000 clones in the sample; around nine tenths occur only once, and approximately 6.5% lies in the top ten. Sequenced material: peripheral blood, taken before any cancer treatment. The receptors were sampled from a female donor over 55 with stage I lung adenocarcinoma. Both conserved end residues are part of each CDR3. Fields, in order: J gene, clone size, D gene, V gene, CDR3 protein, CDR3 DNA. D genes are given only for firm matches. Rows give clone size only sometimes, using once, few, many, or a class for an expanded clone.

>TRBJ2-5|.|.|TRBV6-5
CASSPQYRRETQYF
TGTGCCAGCAGTCCCCAGTATAGGAGGGAGACCCAGTACTTC
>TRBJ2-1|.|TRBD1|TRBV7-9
CASSRPAGTGYEQFF
TGTGCCAGCAGCCGACCCGCCGGGACAGGGTATGAGCAGTTCTTC
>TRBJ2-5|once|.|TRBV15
CATSRAELGQYF
TGTGCCACCAGCAGAGCGGAATTGGGCCAGTACTTC
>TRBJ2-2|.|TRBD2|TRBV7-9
CASSLLAGGTGELFF
TGTGCCAGCAGCTTACTAGCGGGGGGTACCGGGGAGCTGTTTTTT
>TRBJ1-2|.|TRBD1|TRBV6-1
CASKWTGGDYGYTF
TGTGCCAGCAAATGGACAGGGGGAGACTATGGCTACACCTTC
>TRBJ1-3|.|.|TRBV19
CASRSSGNTIYF
TGTGCCAGCCGCAGCTCTGGAAACACCATATATTTT
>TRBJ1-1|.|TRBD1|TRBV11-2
CASKGTGGLRTEAFF
TGTGCCAGCAAAGGGACAGGGGGACTGAGGACTGAAGCTTTCTTT
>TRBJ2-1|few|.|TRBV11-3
CASSQARALSSYNEQFF
TGTGCCAGCAGCCAGGCGCGAGCCCTTAGCTCCTACAATGAGCAGTTCTTC
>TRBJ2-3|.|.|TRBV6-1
CASSVNRVVTDTQYF
TGTGCCAGCAGTGTAAACAGGGTAGTCACAGATACGCAGTATTTT
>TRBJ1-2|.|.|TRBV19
CASSIDFGSNYGYTF
TGTGCCAGTAGTATAGACTTCGGCAGTAACTATGGCTACACCTTC
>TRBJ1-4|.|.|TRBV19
CASISQQGGEKLFF
TGTGCCAGTATTAGTCAACAGGGTGGAGAAAAACTGTTTTTT
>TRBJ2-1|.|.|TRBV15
CATSRSILASSYNEQFF
TGTGCCACCAGCAGGTCAATCCTAGCAAGCTCCTACAATGAGCAGTTCTTC
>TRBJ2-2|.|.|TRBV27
CASSLSTVTKELFF
TGTGCCAGCAGTTTATCAACCGTCACCAAGGAGCTGTTTTTT
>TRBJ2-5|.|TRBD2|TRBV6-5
CASSYLTSGETQYF
TGTGCCAGCAGTTACTTGACTAGCGGGGAGACCCAGTACTTC
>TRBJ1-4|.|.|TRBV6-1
CASSEASAESNEKLFF
TGTGCCAGCAGTGAAGCGAGCGCGGAGAGTAATGAAAAACTGTTTTTT
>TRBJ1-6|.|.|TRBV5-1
CASSLERVGVSYNSPLHF
TGCGCCAGCAGCTTGGAGCGGGTGGGGGTCTCCTATAATTCACCCCTCCACTTT
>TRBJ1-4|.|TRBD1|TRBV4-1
CASNQVLGTGDEKLFF
TGCGCCAGCAACCAAGTATTAGGGACAGGGGATGAAAAACTGTTTTTT
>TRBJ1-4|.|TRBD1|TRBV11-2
CASSLGAGTGNEKLFF
TGTGCCAGCAGCTTGGGGGCCGGGACAGGGAATGAAAAACTGTTTTTT
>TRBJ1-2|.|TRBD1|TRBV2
CASSWLGGGTNGYTF
TGTGCCAGCAGCTGGTTAGGAGGGGGCACAAATGGCTACACCTTC
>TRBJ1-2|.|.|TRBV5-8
CASSPRTRGDTF
TGTGCCAGCAGCCCTCGCACCCGGGGGGACACCTTC
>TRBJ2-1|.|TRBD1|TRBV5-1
CASSPRERQGPSEQFF
TGCGCCAGCAGCCCTCGGGAACGACAGGGACCAAGTGAGCAGTTCTTC
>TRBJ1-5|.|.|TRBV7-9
CASSPSGGREPQHF
TGTGCCAGCAGCCCTAGCGGAGGGCGGGAGCCCCAGCATTTT
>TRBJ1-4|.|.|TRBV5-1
CASSNGAATNEKLFF
TGCGCCAGCAGCAACGGGGCTGCAACTAATGAAAAACTGTTTTTT
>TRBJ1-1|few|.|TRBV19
CASGPRNTEAFF
TGTGCTTCCGGGCCAAGGAACACTGAAGCTTTCTTT
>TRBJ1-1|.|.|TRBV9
CASSVAAYTEAFF
TGTGCCAGCAGCGTAGCCGCATACACTGAAGCTTTCTTT
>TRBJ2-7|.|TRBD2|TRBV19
CAKALEVAGAHSYEQYF
TGTGCCAAAGCCTTGGAGGTAGCGGGGGCACACTCCTACGAGCAGTACTTC
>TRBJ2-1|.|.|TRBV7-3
CASSLRLGVSGEQFF
TGTGCCAGCAGCTTAAGGCTAGGGGTGAGTGGTGAGCAGTTCTTC
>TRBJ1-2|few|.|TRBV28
CASRLDRLRPYGYTF
TGTGCCAGCAGGCTCGACAGGTTACGCCCCTATGGCTACACCTTC
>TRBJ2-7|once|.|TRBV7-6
CASSLATGQRYEQYF
TGTGCCAGCAGTCTTGCCACGGGACAACGCTACGAGCAGTACTTC
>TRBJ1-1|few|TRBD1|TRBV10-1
CASSATGANTEAFF
TGCGCCAGCAGTGCTACAGGGGCGAACACTGAAGCTTTCTTT
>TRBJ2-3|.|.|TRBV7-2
CASSYQVQDLGTQYF
TGTGCCAGCAGCTACCAAGTCCAGGATTTGGGTACGCAGTATTTT
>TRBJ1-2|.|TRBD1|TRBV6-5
CASSINRGWSYGYTF
TGTGCCAGCAGCATAAACAGGGGATGGAGCTATGGCTACACCTTC
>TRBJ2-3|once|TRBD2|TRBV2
CASSESRTSGGSDTQYF
TGTGCCAGCAGTGAAAGTAGGACTAGCGGGGGGTCAGATACGCAGTATTTT